This TCR beta chain was documented in a study of blood T cell repertoires in COVID-19. Study-level information: COVID-19 samples, acute and convalescent, were from the United States, Italy and Spain. T cells, B-cell-depleted T cells, or PBMCs provided the cDNA or gDNA that served as material.

Original processing notes: Reference gene primers were amplified, and this amplification served to estimate nucleated cell counts. The table came from immunoSEQ multiplex PCR; TCRdb's copy has only in-frame clones and leaves some out. V, J and clone size are taken as reported in that table, and D and trimming were inferred from the DNA itself. The sample records about 200,000 clones, around 87% being singletons. This clone was seen a few times. Germline CDR1 LNHDA, CDR2 SQIVND (reference sequence). The V segment lost 5 bases and the J segment 4 bases; nucleotides outside the gene matches: 7. CDR3 length equals 15 residues.

The source material was peripheral blood. The receptor was derived from a man aged 45-65 years with acute or convalescent COVID-19. V usage is TRBV19 and J usage is TRBJ2-3, with 9 bases aligning to TRBD2. Here the CDR3 reads CASSPVAGEADTQYF. In DNA, the CDR3 is TGTGCCAGTAGTCCTGTAGCGGGAGAGGCAGATACGCAGTATTTT.